Shown below are 17 T cell receptor beta chains from a single sample sequenced in a study of metastatic and nonmetastatic thyroid tumors. TCRdb re-analyzed the PCR reads through MiXCR. The data contain around 20,000 clones, around 15% of them singletons. Not a single patient had been given any form of treatment at any point before undergoing thyroid surgery. Material: blood. The receptor source for this set is a female donor with papillary thyroid cancer or a benign thyroid nodule (not recorded which). Some clones in this sample may be carry-over from other donors' samples.

On this clone itself: This may be a read error, as it is one base from a much larger clone. The identical CDR3 is also encoded by other nucleotide sequences in the sample. The chain couples TRBV5-1 to TRBJ2-3; possibly TRBD2 for D (5 bases). Looked up from germline, CDR1 is SGHRS and CDR2 is YFSETQ. V lost 0 bases and J 6 bases, leaving 11 bases between the germline ends. The CDR3 is 14 residues long. CDR3 region: CASSLDREADTQYF. The CDR3 DNA follows: TGCGCCAGCAGCTTGGATCGGGAAGCGGATACGCAGTATTTT.

This clone was observed many times. The chain is built from TRBV9 and TRBJ2-5; 9 bases match TRBD1. Germline V lookup: CDR1 SGDLS, CDR2 YYNGEE. V lost 4 bases to trimming and J lost 3 bases; unmatched junction nucleotides: 10. This CDR3 is 16 amino acids long. The CDR3 here is CASSIRPGTGKETQYF. The CDR3 bases are TGTGCCAGCAGCATTCGTCCCGGGACAGGGAAAGAGACCCAGTACTTC.

This clone has at least ten counts. Written as DNA, the CDR3 is TGTGCCAGCAGTTCGGGACTCGAGGGCGAGCAGTACTTC. It codes for CASSSGLEGEQYF. The genes are TRBV6-1 and TRBJ2-7, with a possible D match to TRBD2 (6 bases). Trimming stripped 5 bases from V and 6 bases from J, with 14 bases between. The CDR3 contains 13 residues. Germline V gene data show CDR1 as MNHNS and CDR2 as SASEGT.

This clone came up many times. The chain is built from TRBV15 and TRBJ2-2; 7 bases are shared with TRBD2. V shed 5 bases, J shed 3 bases, and the junction held 12 bases outside the gene matches. This CDR3 is built from 17 residues. Looked up from germline, CDR1 is LNHNV and CDR2 is YYDKDF (reference sequence). CDR3 nucleotides: TGTGCCACCAGCGAGGGAGGCGGGAGCGTGTACACCGGGGAGCTGTTTTTT. It yields the protein CATSEGGGSVYTGELFF.

This clone was seen more than once but under ten times. This chain connects TRBV28 to TRBJ2-3, with TRBD2 identical over 7 bases. J lost 3 bases, V lost 6 bases, and 12 bases had no gene match. Looked up from germline, CDR1 is MDHEN and CDR2 is SYDVKM. This CDR3 region has 16 residues. The CDR3 DNA sequence: TGTGCCAGCAGCTCCCCAGTGGCGGGAGAGACAGATACGCAGTATTTT. Amino acid sequence: CASSSPVAGETDTQYF.

There are many counts of this clone. The rearrangement uses TRBV28 and TRBJ2-7; D is unresolved. Trimming pared 5 bases from V and 2 bases from J, leaving 7 bases between. The CDR3 contains 12 residues. CDR1 and CDR2 from the germline V gene are MDHEN and SYDVKM. CDR3 nucleotide sequence: TGTGCCAGCAGTCGGAGCCCCTACGAGCAGTACTTC. Translation: CASSRSPYEQYF.

This clone was counted many times. The CDR3 reads CSVEVIYIQAQETQYF. DNA for the CDR3: TGCAGCGTTGAAGTAATCTATATACAGGCACAAGAGACCCAGTACTTC. This chain links TRBV29-1 with TRBJ2-5, with TRBD1 as a possible D gene (5 bases). Germline CDR1 reads SQVTM; CDR2 reads ANQGSEA. This CDR3 is built from 16 residues. V was pared by 1 base and J by 2 bases, with 17 bases between.

The chain uses TRBV10-1 and TRBJ2-1; tentatively, D is TRBD1 (6 bases). CDR3 length equals 14 residues. Trimming removed 2 bases at V and 5 bases at J, with 10 bases between. Germline values: CDR1 WNHNN, CDR2 SYGVQD (reference sequence). DNA for the CDR3: TGCGCCAGCAGTGAGGGGACATCTAACAATGAGCAGTTCTTC. Its protein is CASSEGTSNNEQFF.

This clone was observed many times. The V call is TRBV20-1, the J call TRBJ1-1; D gene unclear. Germline CDR1 is DFQATT and CDR2 is SNEGSKA (reference sequence). V dropped 0 bases and J dropped 4 bases, with 15 bases sitting between them. This CDR3 has 15 amino acids. The CDR3 sequence is CSARDRQRASTEAFF. DNA of the CDR3: TGCAGTGCTAGAGATCGGCAGAGGGCGTCCACTGAAGCTTTCTTT.

The chain carries TRBV20-1 and TRBJ1-2, with a weak D call TRBD1 (5 bases). CDR1 and CDR2 from the germline V gene are DFQATT and SNEGSKA (reference sequence). The CDR3 is made up of 14 amino acids. Trimming shortened V by 0 bases and J by 4 bases, and 12 bases separated the two germline ends. CDR3 loop: CSARDSAGSYGYTF. CDR3 sequence (DNA): TGCAGTGCTAGAGATTCGGCAGGGAGCTATGGCTACACCTTC.

This clone has only a few counts. The chain links TRBV28 to TRBJ2-7; D remains unclear. V was pared by 8 bases and J by 1 base, with 15 bases between. Germline CDR1 reads MDHEN; CDR2 reads SYDVKM. The CDR3 runs 14 residues. CDR3 protein: CASWAGELSYEQYF. CDR3 sequence (DNA): TGTGCCAGCTGGGCCGGAGAGTTATCCTACGAGCAGTACTTC.

This clone came up many times. The chain's CDR3 is CASSLGFTQGREQFF. Written as DNA, the CDR3 is TGTGCCAGCAGTTTAGGGTTTACGCAGGGACGTGAGCAGTTCTTC. V gene TRBV27 combines with J gene TRBJ2-1; TRBD1 or TRBD2 may be the D gene (5 bases each). V was cut by 2 bases and J by 9 bases, with 17 bases left in between. The CDR3 sequence is 15 residues long. Germline V CDR1 and CDR2: MNHEY, SMNVEV (reference sequence).

This clone occurred many times. The V call is TRBV6-1, the J call TRBJ1-2, with D hard to call. CDR1 MNHNS and CDR2 SASEGT come from the germline V gene. The germline V and J ends were trimmed by 6 bases and 3 bases, with 20 bases remaining between them. The CDR3 sequence is 16 residues long. The DNA for the CDR3 is TGTGCCAGCAGGTCTCTTGGCGGGGTGGCCCACTATGGCTACACCTTC. This gives the protein CASRSLGGVAHYGYTF.

This clone qualifies as hyperexpanded. The chain combines TRBV9 with TRBJ2-3; the D is unclear. V was clipped by 5 bases and J by 14 bases, with 15 bases between them. The CDR3 contains 11 residues. Germline lookup yields CDR1 SGDLS and CDR2 YYNGEE. CDR3 protein: CASSDPKGLYF. The CDR3 nucleotides are TGTGCCAGCAGTGACCCGAAAGGGCTGTATTTT.

This clone was recorded at least ten times. The J gene is TRBJ2-1, the V gene TRBV5-1; D remains unclear. CDR1 SGHRS and CDR2 YFSETQ come from the germline V gene. Trimming took 0 bases from V and 0 from J, leaving 10 bases between them. The CDR3 length is 16 residues. CDR3 loop: CASSLAGQPSYNEQFF. The CDR3 DNA reads as TGCGCCAGCAGCTTGGCGGGCCAGCCCTCCTACAATGAGCAGTTCTTC.

At least ten counts were recorded for this clone. The gene calls are TRBV2 and TRBJ1-6; maybe TRBD1 (5 bases). Germline V gene sequence: CDR1 SNHLY, CDR2 FYNNEI. Trimming stripped 6 bases from V and 7 bases from J, with 19 bases between. The CDR3 spans 16 residues. The CDR3 region has the DNA TGTGCCAGCAGATGGGCGGGGCACCTCCTCAATTCACCCCTCCACTTT. This codes for CASRWAGHLLNSPLHF.

This clone was observed many times. The rearrangement uses TRBV6-4 and TRBJ2-1; D perhaps matches TRBD2 (6 bases). Germline values: CDR1 MRHNA, CDR2 SNTAGT. The CDR3 has 15 amino acids. V was shortened by 0 bases and J by 5 bases, with 11 bases between the two germline ends. CDR3 sequence reads: CASSDSRGGNNEQFF. DNA of the CDR3: TGTGCCAGCAGTGACTCACGAGGCGGGAACAATGAGCAGTTCTTC.